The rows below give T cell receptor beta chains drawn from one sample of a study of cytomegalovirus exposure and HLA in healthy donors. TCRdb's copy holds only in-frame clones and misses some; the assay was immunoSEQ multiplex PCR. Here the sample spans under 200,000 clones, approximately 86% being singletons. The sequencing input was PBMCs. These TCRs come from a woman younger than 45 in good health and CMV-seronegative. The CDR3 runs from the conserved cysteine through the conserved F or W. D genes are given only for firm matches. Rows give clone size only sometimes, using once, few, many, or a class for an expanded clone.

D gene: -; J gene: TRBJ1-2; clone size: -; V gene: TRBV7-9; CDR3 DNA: TGTGCCAGCAGCGCCGGTCCCGAGGTAGGCTACACCTTC; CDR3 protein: CASSAGPEVGYTF
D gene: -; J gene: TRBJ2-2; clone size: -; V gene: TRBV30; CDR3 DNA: TGTGCCTGGGGCGCGGGTTACACCGGGGAGCTGTTTTTT; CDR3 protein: CAWGAGYTGELFF
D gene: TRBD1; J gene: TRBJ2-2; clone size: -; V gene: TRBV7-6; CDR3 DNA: TGTGCCAGCAGCCCGGCACAGGGGGCGATAGACACCGGGGAGCTGTTTTTT; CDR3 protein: CASSPAQGAIDTGELFF
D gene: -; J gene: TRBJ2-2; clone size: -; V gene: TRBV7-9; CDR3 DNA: TGTGCCAGCAGCTTAGACAGGGACACCGGGGAGCTGTTTTTT; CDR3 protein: CASSLDRDTGELFF
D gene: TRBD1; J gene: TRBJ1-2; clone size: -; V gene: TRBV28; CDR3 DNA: TGTGCCACGAGGGACAGTTCTAACTATGGCTACACCTTC; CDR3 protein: CATRDSSNYGYTF
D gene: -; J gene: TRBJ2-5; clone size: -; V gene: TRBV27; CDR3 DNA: TGTGCCAGCAGCTCCCAGGGGACCCAGTACTTC; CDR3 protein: CASSSQGTQYF
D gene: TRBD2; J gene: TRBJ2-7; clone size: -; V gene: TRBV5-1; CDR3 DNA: TGCGCCAGCAGCCGCCTAGCGGGAAAGTCCTACGAGCAGTACTTC; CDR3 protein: CASSRLAGKSYEQYF
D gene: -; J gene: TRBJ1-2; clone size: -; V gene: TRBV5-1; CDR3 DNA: TGCGCCAGCAGCTTGGAGGGCCAGGGAAGCGGCTACACCTTC; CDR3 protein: CASSLEGQGSGYTF
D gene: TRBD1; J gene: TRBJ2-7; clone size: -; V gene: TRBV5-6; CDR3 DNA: TGTGCCAGCAGCTTGGATGGGACAGGGGGCTCCTACGAGCAGTACTTC; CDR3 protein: CASSLDGTGGSYEQYF
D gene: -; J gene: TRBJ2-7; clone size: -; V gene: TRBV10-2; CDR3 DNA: TGCGCCAGCCGGGGTGGTGACTCCTACGAGCAGTACTTC; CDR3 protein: CASRGGDSYEQYF
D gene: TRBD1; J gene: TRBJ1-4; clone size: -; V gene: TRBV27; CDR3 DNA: TGTGCCAGCAGTCAAGGCGGGACAGGTGGAAAACTGTTTTTT; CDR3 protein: CASSQGGTGGKLFF
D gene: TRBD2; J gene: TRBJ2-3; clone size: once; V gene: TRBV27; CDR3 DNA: TGTGCCAGCAGTGTTCTAGCGGGAGCGGTGGGGAAAGATACGCAGTATTTT; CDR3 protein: CASSVLAGAVGKDTQYF
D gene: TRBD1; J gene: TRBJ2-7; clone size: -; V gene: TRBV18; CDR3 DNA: TGTGCCAGCTCACCGGGACAGGGAGACGAGCAGTACTTC; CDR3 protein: CASSPGQGDEQYF
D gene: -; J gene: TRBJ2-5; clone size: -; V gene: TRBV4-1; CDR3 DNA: TGCGCCAGCAGCCCGACAGGTGTAGGGACCCAGTACTTC; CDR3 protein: CASSPTGVGTQYF
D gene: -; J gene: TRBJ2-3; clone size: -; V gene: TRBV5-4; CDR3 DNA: TGTGCCAGCAGGGCGGGCCTCTCCGATACGCAGTATTTT; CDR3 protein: CASRAGLSDTQYF
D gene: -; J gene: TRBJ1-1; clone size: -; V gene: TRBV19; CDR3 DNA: TGTGCCAGTACTCTAGGGGGGGACGCGAGGTCTGAAGCTTTCTTT; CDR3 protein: CASTLGGDARSEAFF
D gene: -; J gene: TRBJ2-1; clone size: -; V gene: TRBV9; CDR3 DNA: TGTGCCAGCACCAGGACACCTAACTCCTACAATGAGCAGTTCTTC; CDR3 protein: CASTRTPNSYNEQFF
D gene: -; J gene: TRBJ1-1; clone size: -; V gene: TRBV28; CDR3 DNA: TGTGCCAGCAGTCTTCTCTTGAGGGAGGTCCCTGAAGCTTTCTTT; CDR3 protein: CASSLLLREVPEAFF
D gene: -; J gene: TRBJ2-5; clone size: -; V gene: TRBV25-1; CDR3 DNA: TGTGCCAGCAGGAAAGACAGGTGGCAAGAGACCCAGTACTTC; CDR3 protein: CASRKDRWQETQYF
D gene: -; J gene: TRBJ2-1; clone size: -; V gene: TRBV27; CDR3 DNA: TGTGCCAGCAGTTTAACGGGGGTCGAGCAGTTCTTC; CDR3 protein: CASSLTGVEQFF
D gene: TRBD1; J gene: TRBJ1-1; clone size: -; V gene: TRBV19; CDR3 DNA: TGTGCCAGTAGCCGGCAAGGACAGGGTCTTGCAGCTTTCTTT; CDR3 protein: CASSRQGQGLAAFF
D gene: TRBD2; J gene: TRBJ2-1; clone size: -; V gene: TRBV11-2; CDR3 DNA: TGTGCCAGCAGCTTAGGTAGCGGGAGTGGGTATGAGCAGTTCTTC; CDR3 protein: CASSLGSGSGYEQFF
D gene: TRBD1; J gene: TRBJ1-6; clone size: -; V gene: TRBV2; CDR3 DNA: TGTGCCAGCAGCGCGGGACAGATGAATTCACCCCTCCACTTT; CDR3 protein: CASSAGQMNSPLHF
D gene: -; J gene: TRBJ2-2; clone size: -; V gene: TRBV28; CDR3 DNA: TGTGCCACCAAACAGGGCACGAACACCGGGGAGCTGTTTTTT; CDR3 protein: CATKQGTNTGELFF
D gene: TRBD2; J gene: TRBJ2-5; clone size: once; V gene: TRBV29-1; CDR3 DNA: TGCAGCGTTGAGGCTAGCGGGACCTTTGAGACCCAGTACTTC; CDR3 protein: CSVEASGTFETQYF
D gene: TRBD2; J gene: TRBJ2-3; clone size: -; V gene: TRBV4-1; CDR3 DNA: TGCGCCAGCAGCCAGGGACTAGCGAGGGGCACACATACGCAGTATTTT; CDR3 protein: CASSQGLARGTHTQYF
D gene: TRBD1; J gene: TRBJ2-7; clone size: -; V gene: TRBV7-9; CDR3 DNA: TGTGCCAGCAGCGCCGACAGGGTAAACTCCTACGAGCAGTACTTC; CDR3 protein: CASSADRVNSYEQYF
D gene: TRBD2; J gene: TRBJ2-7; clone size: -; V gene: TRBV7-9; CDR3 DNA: TGTGCCAGCAGCCCCATCCGGCGGGGGGTCTACGAGCAGTACTTC; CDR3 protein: CASSPIRRGVYEQYF
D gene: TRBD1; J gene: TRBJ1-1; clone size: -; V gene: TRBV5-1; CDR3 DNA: TGCGCCAGCAGCTTCGCGAGGGGGCTTGGCACTGAAGCTTTCTTT; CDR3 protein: CASSFARGLGTEAFF
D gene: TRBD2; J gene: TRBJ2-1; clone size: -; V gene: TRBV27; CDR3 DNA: TGTGCCAGCAGTTTATCTCCGGGACTAGCGGGAGGGTATGATGAGCAGTTCTTC; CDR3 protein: CASSLSPGLAGGYDEQFF
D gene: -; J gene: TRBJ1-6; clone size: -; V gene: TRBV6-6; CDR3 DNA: TGTGCCAGCAGTCCGCCGGGGGTAGGTTCACCCCTCCACTTT; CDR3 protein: CASSPPGVGSPLHF
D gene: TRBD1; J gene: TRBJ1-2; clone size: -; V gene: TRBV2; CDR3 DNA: TGTGCCAGCACTTCAGACAGGGTCTATGGCTACACCTTC; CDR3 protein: CASTSDRVYGYTF
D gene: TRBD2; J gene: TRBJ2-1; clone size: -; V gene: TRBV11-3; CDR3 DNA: TGTGCCAGCAGCGTCAGGGCCCTGGGGGGGGATGAGCAGTTCTTC; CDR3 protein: CASSVRALGGDEQFF
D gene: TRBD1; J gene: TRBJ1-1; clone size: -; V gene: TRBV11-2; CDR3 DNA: TGTGCCAGCAGCACCCGCGGGACAGCACCCGAACAAAACACTGAAGCTTTCTTT; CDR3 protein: CASSTRGTAPEQNTEAFF
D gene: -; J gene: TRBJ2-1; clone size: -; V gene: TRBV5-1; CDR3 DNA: TGCGCCAGCAGCTTGGGGACTAATTTGGGCAATGAGCAGTTCTTC; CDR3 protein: CASSLGTNLGNEQFF
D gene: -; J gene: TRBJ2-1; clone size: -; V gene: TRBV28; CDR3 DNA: TGTGCCAGCAGTTTACCGATTCAGGGGTTCTATAACAATGAGCAGTTCTTC; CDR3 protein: CASSLPIQGFYNNEQFF
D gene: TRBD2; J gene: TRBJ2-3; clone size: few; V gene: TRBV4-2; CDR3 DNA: TGTGCCAGCAGCCAAGACTGGGGCCGGGGACTAGCGGGCGGCGAGACAGATACGCAGTATTTT; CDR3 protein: CASSQDWGRGLAGGETDTQYF
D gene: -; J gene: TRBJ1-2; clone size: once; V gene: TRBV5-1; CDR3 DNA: TGCGCCAGCAGCCCAGGGAGGGGTAACTATGGCTACACCTTC; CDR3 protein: CASSPGRGNYGYTF
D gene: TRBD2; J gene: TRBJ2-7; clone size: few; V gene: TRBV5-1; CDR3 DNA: TGCGCCAGCAGCGAAACCGGGACTAGCGGGGAGCAGTACTTC; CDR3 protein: CASSETGTSGEQYF
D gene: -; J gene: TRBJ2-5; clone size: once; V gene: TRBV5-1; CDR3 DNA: TGCGCCAGCAGACAATTACCCCAAGAGACCCAGTACTTC; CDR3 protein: CASRQLPQETQYF
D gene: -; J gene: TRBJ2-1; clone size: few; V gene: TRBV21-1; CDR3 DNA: TGTGCCAGCATCCCCTCTGAGGACAATGAGCAGTTCTTC; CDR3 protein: CASIPSEDNEQFF
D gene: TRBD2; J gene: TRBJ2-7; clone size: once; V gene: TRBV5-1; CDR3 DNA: TGCGCCAGCAGTGAAGCGGGGGGGCGGTCCTACGAGCAGTACTTC; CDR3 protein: CASSEAGGRSYEQYF
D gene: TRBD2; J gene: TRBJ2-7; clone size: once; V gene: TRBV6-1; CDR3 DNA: TGTGCCAGCAGGGTAACTAGCGGGAGCTCCTACGAGCAGTACTTC; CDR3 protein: CASRVTSGSSYEQYF
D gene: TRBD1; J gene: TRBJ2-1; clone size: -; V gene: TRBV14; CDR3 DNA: TGTGCCAGCAGCCCTCAGAGGGGGCGGTCCTACAATGAGCAGTTCTTC; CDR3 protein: CASSPQRGRSYNEQFF
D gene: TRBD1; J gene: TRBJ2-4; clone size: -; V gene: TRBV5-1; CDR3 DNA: TGCGCCAGCAGCTTGGTTCGGGACAGGAAAAACATTCAGTACTTC; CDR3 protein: CASSLVRDRKNIQYF
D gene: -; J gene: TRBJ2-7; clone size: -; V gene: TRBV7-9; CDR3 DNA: TGTGCCAGCAGCTTATACAATTACGAGCAGTACTTC; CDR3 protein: CASSLYNYEQYF
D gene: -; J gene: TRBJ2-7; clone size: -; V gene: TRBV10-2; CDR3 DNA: TGCGCCAGCAGTGGGACACACGCCTACGAGCAGTACTTC; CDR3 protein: CASSGTHAYEQYF
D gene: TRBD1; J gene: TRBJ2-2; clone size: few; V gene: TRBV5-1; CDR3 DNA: TGCGCCAGCAGCGGCCGACAGGGGAGCACCGGGGAGCTGTTTTTT; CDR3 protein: CASSGRQGSTGELFF
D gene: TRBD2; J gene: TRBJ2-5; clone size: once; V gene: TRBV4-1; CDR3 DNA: TGCGCCAGCAGCCAAGATCTCACTAGCGTCACGGAGACCCAGTACTTC; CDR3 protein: CASSQDLTSVTETQYF
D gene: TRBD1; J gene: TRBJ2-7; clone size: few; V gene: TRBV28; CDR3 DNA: TGTGCCAGCAGGACGACAGGGGTCGCCGCCTACGAGCAGTACTTC; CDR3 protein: CASRTTGVAAYEQYF
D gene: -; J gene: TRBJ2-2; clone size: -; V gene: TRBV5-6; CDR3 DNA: TGTGCCAGCAGCTTACAGGGACACACCGGGGAGCTGTTTTTT; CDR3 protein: CASSLQGHTGELFF
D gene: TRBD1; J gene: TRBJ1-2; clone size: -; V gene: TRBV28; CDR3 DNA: TGTGCCAGCAGTTTCGCCGGGACAGGGAGTGGCTATGGCTACACCTTC; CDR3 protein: CASSFAGTGSGYGYTF
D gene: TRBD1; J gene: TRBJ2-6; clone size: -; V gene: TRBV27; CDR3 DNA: TGTGCCAGCAGTTTCAGGGGGCTTGGGGCCAACGTCCTGACTTTC; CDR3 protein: CASSFRGLGANVLTF
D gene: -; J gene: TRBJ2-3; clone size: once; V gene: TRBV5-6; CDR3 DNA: TGTGCCAGCAGCCAGGACCTTAGCGGAACCACAGATACGCAGTATTTT; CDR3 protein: CASSQDLSGTTDTQYF
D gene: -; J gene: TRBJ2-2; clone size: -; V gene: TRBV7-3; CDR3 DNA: TGTGCCAGCAGCGTATCACTAGCTTCAGGCGCCGGGGAGCTGTTTTTT; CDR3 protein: CASSVSLASGAGELFF
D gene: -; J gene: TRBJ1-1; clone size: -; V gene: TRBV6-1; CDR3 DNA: TGTGCCAGCATGGCATTACAGGGACGGGCCACTGAAGCTTTCTTT; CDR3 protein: CASMALQGRATEAFF
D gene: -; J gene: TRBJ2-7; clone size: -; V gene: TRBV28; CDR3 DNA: TGTGCCAGCAGTTTGATCTTCACTTCGACCTACGAGCAGTACTTC; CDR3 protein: CASSLIFTSTYEQYF
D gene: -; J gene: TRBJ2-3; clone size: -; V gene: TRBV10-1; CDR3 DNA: TGCGCCAGCAGCGATCCCCGGAGGGGCACAGATACGCAGTATTTT; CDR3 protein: CASSDPRRGTDTQYF
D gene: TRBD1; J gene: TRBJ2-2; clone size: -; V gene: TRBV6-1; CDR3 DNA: TGTGCCAGCAGTGAGATAAGACAGGGCGGGGAGCTGTTTTTT; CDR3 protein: CASSEIRQGGELFF
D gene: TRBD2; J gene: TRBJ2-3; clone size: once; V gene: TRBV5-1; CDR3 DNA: TGCGCCAGCAGCTTGGGGACTAGCGGAAACGCGCAGTATTTT; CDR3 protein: CASSLGTSGNAQYF